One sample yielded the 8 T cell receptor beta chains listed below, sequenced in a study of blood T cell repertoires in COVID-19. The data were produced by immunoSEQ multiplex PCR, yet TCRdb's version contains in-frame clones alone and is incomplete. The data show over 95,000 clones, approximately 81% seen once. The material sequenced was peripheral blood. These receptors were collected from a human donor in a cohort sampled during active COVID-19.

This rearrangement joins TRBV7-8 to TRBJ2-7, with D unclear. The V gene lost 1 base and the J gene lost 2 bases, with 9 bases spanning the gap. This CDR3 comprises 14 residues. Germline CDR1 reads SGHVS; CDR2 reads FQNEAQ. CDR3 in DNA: TGTGCCAGCAGCTTAGGGGCAGGCCCCTACGAGCAGTACTTC. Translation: CASSLGAGPYEQYF.

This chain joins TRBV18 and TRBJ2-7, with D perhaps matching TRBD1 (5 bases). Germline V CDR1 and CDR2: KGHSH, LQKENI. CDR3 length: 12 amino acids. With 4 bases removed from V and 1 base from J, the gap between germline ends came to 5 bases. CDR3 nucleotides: TGTGCCAGCTCACACAGGTCCTACGAGCAGTACTTC. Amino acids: CASSHRSYEQYF.

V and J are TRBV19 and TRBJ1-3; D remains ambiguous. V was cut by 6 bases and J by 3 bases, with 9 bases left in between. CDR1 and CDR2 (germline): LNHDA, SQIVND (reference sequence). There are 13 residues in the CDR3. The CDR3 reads CASRNPGGNTIYF. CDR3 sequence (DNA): TGTGCCAGTAGAAACCCAGGTGGAAACACCATATATTTT.

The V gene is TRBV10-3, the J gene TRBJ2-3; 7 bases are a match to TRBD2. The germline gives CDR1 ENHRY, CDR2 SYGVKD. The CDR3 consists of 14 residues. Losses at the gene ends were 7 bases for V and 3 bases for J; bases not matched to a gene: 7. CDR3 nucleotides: TGTGCCATCAACGGACTAGGGGCGACAGATACGCAGTATTTT. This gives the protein CAINGLGATDTQYF.

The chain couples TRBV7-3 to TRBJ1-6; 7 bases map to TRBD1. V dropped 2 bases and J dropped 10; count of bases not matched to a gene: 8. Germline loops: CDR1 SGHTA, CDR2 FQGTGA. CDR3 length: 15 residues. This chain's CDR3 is CASSLEGTVRSPLHF. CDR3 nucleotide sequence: TGTGCCAGCAGCTTAGAAGGGACAGTTCGATCACCCCTCCACTTT. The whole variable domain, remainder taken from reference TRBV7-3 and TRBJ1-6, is GAGVSQTPSNKVTEKGKYVELRCDPISGHTALYWYRQSLGQGPEFLIYFQGTGAADDSGLPNDRFFAVRPEGSVSTLKIQRTERGDSAVYLCASSLEGTVRSPLHFGNGTRLTVT.

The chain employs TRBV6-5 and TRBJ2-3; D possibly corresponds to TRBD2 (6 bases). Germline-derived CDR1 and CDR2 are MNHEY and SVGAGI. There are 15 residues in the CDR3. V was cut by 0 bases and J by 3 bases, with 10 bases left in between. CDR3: CASSYSPGRTDTQYF. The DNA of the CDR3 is TGTGCCAGCAGTTACTCTCCGGGGAGGACAGATACGCAGTATTTT.

The CDR3 DNA reads TGTGCCAGCAGCAGGGTCCCTCTCTCCTATAATTCACCCCTCCACTTT. It is translated as CASSRVPLSYNSPLHF. The chain has TRBV27 and TRBJ1-6, with D possibly matching TRBD1 (5 bases). The germline V and J ends were trimmed by 6 bases and 0 bases, with 12 bases remaining between them. CDR3 length equals 16 residues. CDR1 MNHEY and CDR2 SMNVEV come from the germline V gene (reference sequence).

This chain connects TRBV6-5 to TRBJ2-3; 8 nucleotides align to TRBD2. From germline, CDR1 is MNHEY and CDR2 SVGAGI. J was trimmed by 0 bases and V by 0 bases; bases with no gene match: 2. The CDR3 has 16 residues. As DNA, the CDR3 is TGTGCCAGCAGTTACTCAGCGGGGGTTAGCACAGATACGCAGTATTTT. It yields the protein CASSYSAGVSTDTQYF.